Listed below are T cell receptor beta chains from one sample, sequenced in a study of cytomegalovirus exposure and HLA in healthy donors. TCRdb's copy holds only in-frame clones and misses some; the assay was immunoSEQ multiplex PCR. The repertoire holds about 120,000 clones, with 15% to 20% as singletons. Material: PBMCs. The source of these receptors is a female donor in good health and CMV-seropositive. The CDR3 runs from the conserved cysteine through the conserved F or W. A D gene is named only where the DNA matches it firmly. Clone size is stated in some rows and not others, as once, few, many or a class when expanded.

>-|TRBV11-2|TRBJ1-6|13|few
CASSLDSGSPLHF
TGTGCCAGCAGCTTAGACAGCGGATCACCCCTCCACTTT
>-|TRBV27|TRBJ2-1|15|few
CASSFPGISYNEQFF
TGTGCCAGCAGTTTTCCAGGTATTTCCTACAATGAGCAGTTCTTC
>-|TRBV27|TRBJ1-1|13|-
CASSPQPRGEAFF
TGTGCCAGCAGTCCCCAGCCTCGGGGGGAAGCTTTCTTT
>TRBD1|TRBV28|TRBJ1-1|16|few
CASSLALTGTNTEAFF
TGTGCCAGCAGTCTAGCACTGACAGGGACGAACACTGAAGCTTTCTTT
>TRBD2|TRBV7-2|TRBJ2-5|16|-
CASSLRLAGEQETQYF
TGTGCCAGCAGCCTCCGACTAGCGGGGGAACAAGAGACCCAGTACTTC
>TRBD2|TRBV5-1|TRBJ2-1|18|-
CASSLTGTSGVAYNEQFF
TGCGCCAGCAGCTTGACCGGGACTAGCGGGGTCGCCTACAATGAGCAGTTCTTC
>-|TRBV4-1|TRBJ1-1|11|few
CASSHQGGAFF
TGCGCCAGCAGCCACCAGGGAGGGGCTTTCTTT
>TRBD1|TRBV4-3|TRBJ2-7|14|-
CASSQGTGVNEQYF
TGCGCCAGCAGCCAAGGGACAGGGGTTAACGAGCAGTACTTC
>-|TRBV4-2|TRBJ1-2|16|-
CASSQAEGSTNYGYTF
TGTGCCAGCAGCCAAGCCGAGGGATCCACCAACTATGGCTACACCTTC
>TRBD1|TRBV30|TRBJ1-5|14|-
CACTGTGINQPQHF
TGTGCCTGTACCGGGACAGGGATCAATCAGCCCCAGCATTTT
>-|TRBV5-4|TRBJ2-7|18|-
CASSLELRGGRTSYEQYF
TGTGCCAGCAGCTTGGAGTTGCGCGGCGGGCGCACCTCCTACGAGCAGTACTTC
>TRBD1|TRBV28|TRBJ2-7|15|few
CASSSLQGAPREQYF
TGTGCCAGCAGTTCCCTACAGGGGGCCCCACGGGAGCAGTACTTC
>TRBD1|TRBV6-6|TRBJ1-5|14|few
CASSDRGGNQPQHF
TGTGCCAGCAGTGACAGGGGGGGCAATCAGCCCCAGCATTTT
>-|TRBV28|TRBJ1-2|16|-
CASRNSGSREGRGYTF
TGTGCCAGCAGGAACTCAGGGTCTAGGGAAGGCCGGGGCTACACCTTC
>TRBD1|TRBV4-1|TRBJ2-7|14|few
CASSQWTGDDEQYF
TGCGCCAGCAGCCAGTGGACAGGTGACGACGAGCAGTACTTC
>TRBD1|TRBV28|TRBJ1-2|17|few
CASSLPTSETGYYGYTF
TGTGCCAGCAGTTTACCCACGAGCGAGACAGGGTACTATGGCTACACCTTC
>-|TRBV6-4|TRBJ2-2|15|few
CASSPSDISTGELFF
TGTGCCAGCAGTCCCTCGGACATTTCCACCGGGGAGCTGTTTTTT
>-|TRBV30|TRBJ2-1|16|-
CAWTKIGQPPYNEQFF
TGTGCCTGGACGAAAATCGGACAGCCACCCTACAATGAGCAGTTCTTC
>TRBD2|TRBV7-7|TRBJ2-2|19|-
CASSSPTSGGRPNTGELFF
TGTGCCAGCAGCTCCCCGACTAGCGGGGGGCGACCGAACACCGGGGAGCTGTTTTTT
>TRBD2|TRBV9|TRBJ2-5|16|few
CASSVGQRDDQETQYF
TGTGCCAGCAGCGTAGGCCAGCGGGACGACCAAGAGACCCAGTACTTC
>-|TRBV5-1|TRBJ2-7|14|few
CASSETGTTYEQYF
TGCGCCAGCAGCGAGACAGGCACGACCTACGAGCAGTACTTC
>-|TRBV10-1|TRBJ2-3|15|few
CASSGGRGRTDTQYF
TGCGCCAGCAGTGGAGGGCGGGGTAGGACAGATACGCAGTATTTT
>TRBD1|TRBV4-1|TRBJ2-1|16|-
CASSQETGNFYNEQFF
TGCGCCAGCAGCCAAGAGACAGGGAACTTCTACAATGAGCAGTTCTTC
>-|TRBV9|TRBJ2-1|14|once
CASSVGTTYNEQFF
TGTGCCAGCAGCGTAGGGACTACCTACAATGAGCAGTTCTTC
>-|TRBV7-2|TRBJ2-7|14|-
CASSFRPQGYEQYF
TGTGCCAGCAGCTTTCGCCCGCAGGGGTACGAGCAGTACTTC
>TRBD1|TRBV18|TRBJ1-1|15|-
CASSPWDRPNTEAFF
TGTGCCAGCTCACCGTGGGACAGACCGAACACTGAAGCTTTCTTT
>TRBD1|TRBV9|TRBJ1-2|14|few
CASSGRTGNYGYTF
TGTGCCAGCAGCGGAAGGACAGGGAACTATGGCTACACCTTC
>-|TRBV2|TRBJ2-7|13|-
CASSEGGRYEQYF
TGTGCCAGCAGTGAAGGAGGCCGCTACGAGCAGTACTTC
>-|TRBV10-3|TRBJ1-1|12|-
CAIGGGYTEAFF
TGTGCCATCGGGGGCGGTTACACTGAAGCTTTCTTT
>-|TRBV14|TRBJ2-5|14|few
CASSRQGLQETQYF
TGTGCCAGCAGCCGCCAGGGACTCCAAGAGACCCAGTACTTC
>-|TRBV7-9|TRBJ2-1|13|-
CASRGGQGGEQFF
TGTGCCAGCAGGGGTGGGCAGGGCGGTGAGCAGTTCTTC
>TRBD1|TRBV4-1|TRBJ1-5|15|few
CASSRGQGGSQPQHF
TGCGCCAGCAGCCGAGGACAGGGGGGATCGCAGCCCCAGCATTTT
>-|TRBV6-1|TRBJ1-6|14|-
CASSAQTEDSPLHF
TGTGCCAGCAGTGCGCAGACGGAGGATTCACCCCTCCACTTT
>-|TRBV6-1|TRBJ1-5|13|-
CASSEEGGQPQHF
TGTGCCAGCAGTGAAGAAGGGGGTCAGCCCCAGCATTTT
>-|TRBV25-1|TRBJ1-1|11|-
CASLRNTEAFF
TGTGCCAGTCTCAGAAACACTGAAGCTTTCTTT
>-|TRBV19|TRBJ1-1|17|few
CASSVRADRPTYRGAFF
TGTGCCAGTAGTGTCCGGGCCGACAGGCCCACTTACCGCGGAGCTTTCTTT
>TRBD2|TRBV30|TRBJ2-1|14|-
CAWSVAGEVNEQFF
TGTGCCTGGAGTGTAGCGGGAGAAGTAAATGAGCAGTTCTTC
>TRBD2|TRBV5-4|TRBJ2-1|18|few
CASSLALGLAGGPNEQFF
TGTGCCAGCAGCTTGGCCTTGGGACTAGCGGGGGGGCCGAATGAGCAGTTCTTC
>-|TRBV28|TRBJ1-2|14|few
CASSLRGGSDGYTF
TGTGCCAGCAGTTTAAGGGGGGGATCCGATGGCTACACCTTC
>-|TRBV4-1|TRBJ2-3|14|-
CASSQVPSTDTQYF
TGCGCCAGCAGCCAAGTCCCGAGCACAGATACGCAGTATTTT
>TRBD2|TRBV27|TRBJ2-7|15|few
CASSTPLGRAYEQYF
TGTGCCAGCAGTACCCCCCTCGGGAGGGCCTACGAGCAGTACTTC
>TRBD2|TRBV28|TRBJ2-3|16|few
CASSLSASGNSDTQYF
TGTGCCAGCAGTTTATCGGCTAGCGGGAACTCAGATACGCAGTATTTT
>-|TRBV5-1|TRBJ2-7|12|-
CASSLSGYEQYF
TGCGCCAGCAGCTTGTCGGGGTACGAGCAGTACTTC
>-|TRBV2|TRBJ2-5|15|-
CASSEFRSTVQTQYF
TGTGCCAGCAGTGAGTTCAGGTCCACGGTTCAGACCCAGTACTTC
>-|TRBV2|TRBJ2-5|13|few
CASRPGVQETQYF
TGTGCCAGCAGGCCAGGGGTACAAGAGACCCAGTACTTC
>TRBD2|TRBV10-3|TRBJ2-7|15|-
CAISRTSGGHYEQYF
TGTGCCATCAGCAGGACTAGCGGGGGGCACTACGAGCAGTACTTC
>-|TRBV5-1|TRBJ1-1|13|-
CASSQGRNTEAFF
TGCGCCAGCAGCCAGGGCCGGAACACTGAAGCTTTCTTT
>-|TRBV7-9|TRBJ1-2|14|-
CASSLPVAATGYTF
TGTGCCAGCAGCTTGCCAGTGGCAGCGACCGGCTACACCTTC
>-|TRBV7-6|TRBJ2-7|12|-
CASSQPSREQYF
TGTGCCAGCAGCCAACCGTCTCGGGAGCAGTACTTC